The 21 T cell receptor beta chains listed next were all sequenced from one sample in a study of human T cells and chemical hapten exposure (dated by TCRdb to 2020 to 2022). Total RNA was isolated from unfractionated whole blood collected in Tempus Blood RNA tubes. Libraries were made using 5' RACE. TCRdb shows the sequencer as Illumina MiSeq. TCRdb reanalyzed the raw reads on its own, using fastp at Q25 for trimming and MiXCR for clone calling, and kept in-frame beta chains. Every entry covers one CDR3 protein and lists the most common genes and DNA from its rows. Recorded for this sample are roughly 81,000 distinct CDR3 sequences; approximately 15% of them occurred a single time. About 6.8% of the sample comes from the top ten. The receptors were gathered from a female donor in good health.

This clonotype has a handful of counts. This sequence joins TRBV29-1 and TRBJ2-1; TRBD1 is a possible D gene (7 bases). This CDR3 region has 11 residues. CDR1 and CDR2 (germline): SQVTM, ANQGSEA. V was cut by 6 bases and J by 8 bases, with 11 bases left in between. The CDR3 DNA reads TGCAGCGTGGACAGGAGGGATGAGCAGTTCTTC. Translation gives CSVDRRDEQFF.

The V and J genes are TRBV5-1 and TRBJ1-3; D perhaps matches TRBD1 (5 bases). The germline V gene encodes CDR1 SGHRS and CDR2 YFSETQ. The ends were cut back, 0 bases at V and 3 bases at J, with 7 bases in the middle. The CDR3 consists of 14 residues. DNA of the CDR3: TGCGCCAGCAGCTTGGGGGACGGTGGAAACACCATATATTTT. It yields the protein CASSLGDGGNTIYF.

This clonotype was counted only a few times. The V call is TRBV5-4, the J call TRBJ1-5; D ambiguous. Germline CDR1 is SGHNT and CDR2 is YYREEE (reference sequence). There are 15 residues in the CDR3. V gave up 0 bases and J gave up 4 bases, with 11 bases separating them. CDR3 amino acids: CASSLDAAVNQPQHF. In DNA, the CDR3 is TGTGCCAGCAGCTTGGATGCCGCGGTAAATCAGCCCCAGCATTTT.

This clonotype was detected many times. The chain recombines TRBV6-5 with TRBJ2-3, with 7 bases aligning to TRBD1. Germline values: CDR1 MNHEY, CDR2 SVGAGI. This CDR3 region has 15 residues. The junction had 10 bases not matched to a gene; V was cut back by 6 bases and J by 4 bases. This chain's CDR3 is CASSRGQDWPDTQYF. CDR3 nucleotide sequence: TGTGCCAGCAGCCGCGGACAGGATTGGCCAGATACGCAGTATTTT.

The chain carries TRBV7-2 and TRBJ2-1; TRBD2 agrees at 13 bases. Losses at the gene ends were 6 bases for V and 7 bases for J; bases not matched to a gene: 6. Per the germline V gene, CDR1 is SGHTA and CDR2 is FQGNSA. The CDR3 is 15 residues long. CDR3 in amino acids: CASRRTSGSNNEQFF. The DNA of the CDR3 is TGTGCCAGCAGACGGACTAGCGGGAGTAATAATGAGCAGTTCTTC.

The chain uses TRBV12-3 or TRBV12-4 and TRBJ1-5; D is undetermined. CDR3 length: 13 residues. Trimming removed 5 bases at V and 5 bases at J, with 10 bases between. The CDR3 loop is CASSLTGDQPQHF. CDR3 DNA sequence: TGTGCCAGCAGTCTAACCGGGGATCAGCCCCAGCATTTT.

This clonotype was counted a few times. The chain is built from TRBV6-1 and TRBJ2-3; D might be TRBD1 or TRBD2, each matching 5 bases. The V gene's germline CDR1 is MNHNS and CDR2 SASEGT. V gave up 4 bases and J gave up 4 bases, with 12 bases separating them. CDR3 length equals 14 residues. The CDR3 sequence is CASSGTRGADTQYF. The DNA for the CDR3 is TGTGCCAGCAGTGGGACTCGAGGGGCAGATACGCAGTATTTT.

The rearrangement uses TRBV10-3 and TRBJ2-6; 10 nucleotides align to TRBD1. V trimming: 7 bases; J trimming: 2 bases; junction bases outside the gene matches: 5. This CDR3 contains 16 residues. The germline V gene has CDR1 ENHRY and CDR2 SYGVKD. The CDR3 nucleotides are TGTGCCATCAAGGGACAGGGGACGACTGGGGCCAACGTCCTGACTTTC. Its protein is CAIKGQGTTGANVLTF.

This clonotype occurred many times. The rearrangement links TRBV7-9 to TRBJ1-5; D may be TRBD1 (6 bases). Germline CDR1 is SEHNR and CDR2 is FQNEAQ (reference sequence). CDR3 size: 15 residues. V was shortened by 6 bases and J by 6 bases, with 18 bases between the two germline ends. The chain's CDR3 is CASRPLSTGIQPQHF. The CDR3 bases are TGTGCCAGCAGACCTCTTTCTACAGGGATTCAGCCCCAGCATTTT.

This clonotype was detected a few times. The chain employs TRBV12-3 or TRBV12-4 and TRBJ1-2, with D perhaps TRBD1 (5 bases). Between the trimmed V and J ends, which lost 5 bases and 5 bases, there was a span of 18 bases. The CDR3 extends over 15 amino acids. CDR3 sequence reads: CASSAKATVFYGYTF. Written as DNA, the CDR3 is TGTGCCAGCAGTGCAAAAGCGACAGTTTTTTATGGCTACACCTTC.

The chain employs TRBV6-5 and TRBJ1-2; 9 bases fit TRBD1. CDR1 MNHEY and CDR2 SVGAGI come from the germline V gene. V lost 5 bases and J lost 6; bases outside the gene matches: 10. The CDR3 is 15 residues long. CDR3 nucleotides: TGTGCCAGCAGTGCGGACAGGGGATTTATTGATGGCTACACCTTC. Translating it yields CASSADRGFIDGYTF.

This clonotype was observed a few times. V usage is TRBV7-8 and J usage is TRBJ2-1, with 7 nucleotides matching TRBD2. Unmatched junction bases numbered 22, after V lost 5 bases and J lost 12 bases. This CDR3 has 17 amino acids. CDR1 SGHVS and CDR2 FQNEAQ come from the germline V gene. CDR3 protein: CASSLSSGATKGRGQFF. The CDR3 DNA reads TGTGCCAGCAGCCTCAGCTCGGGAGCAACCAAGGGGAGGGGGCAGTTCTTC. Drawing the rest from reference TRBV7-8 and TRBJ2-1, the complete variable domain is GAGVSQSPRYKVAKRGQDVALRCDPISGHVSLFWYQQALGQGPEFLTYFQNEAQLDKSGLPSDRFFAERPEGSVSTLKIQRTQQEDSAVYLCASSLSSGATKGRGQFFGPGTRLTVL.

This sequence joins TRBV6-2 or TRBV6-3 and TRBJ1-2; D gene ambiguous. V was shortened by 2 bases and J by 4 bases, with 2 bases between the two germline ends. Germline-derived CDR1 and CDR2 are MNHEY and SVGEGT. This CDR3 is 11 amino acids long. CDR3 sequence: CASSYSYGYTF. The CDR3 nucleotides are TGTGCCAGCAGTTACAGCTATGGCTACACCTTC.

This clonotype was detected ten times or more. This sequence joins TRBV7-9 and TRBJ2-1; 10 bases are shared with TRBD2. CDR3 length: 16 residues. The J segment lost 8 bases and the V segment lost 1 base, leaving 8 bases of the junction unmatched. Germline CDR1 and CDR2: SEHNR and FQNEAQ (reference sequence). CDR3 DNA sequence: TGTGCCAGCAGCTTAGGGGCCCTAGCGGGAGAAGATGAGCAGTTCTTC. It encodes CASSLGALAGEDEQFF.

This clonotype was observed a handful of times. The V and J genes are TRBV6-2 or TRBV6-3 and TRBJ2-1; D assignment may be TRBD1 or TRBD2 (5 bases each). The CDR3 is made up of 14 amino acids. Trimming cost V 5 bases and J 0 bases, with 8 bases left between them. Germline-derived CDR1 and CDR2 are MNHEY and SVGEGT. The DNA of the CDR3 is TGTGCCAGCAGTGGGGGTAGCTCCTACAATGAGCAGTTCTTC. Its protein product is CASSGGSSYNEQFF.

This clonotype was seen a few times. The CDR3 loop is CASSLADRALNEQFF. CDR3 sequence (DNA): TGTGCCAGCAGTTTGGCGGACAGGGCGCTTAATGAGCAGTTCTTC. V usage is TRBV28 and J usage is TRBJ2-1; the match to TRBD1 covers 8 bases. There are 15 residues in the CDR3. Germline V CDR1 and CDR2: MDHEN, SYDVKM. Trimming cost V 3 bases and J 7 bases; bases outside gene matches: 8.

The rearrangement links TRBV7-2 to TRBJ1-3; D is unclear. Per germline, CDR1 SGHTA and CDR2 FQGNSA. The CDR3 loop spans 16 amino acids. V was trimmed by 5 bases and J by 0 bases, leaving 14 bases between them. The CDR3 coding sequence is TGTGCCAGCAGCCTCATATCAAGTATCTCTGGAAACACCATATATTTT. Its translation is CASSLISSISGNTIYF. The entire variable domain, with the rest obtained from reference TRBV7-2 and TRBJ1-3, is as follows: GAGVSQSPSNKVTEKGKDVELRCDPISGHTALYWYRQSLGQGLEFLIYFQGNSAPDKSGLPSDRFSAERTGGSVSTLTIQRTQQEDSAVYLCASSLISSISGNTIYFGEGSWLTVV.

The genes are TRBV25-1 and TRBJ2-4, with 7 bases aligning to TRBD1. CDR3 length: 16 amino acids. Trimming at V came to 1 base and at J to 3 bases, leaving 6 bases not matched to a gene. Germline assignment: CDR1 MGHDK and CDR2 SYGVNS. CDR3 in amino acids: CASSEFDRVDKNIQYF. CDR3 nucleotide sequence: TGTGCCAGCAGTGAATTTGACAGGGTGGACAAAAACATTCAGTACTTC.

The CDR3 DNA follows: TGCGCCAGCAGCTTGACCCTCGACAGGGTGAGATTAGAGACCCAGTACTTC. It encodes CASSLTLDRVRLETQYF. The rearrangement links TRBV5-1 to TRBJ2-5; 7 nucleotides line up with TRBD1. From germline, CDR1 is SGHRS and CDR2 YFSETQ. The CDR3 length is 17 residues. The V segment lost 1 base and the J segment 4 bases; nucleotides outside the gene matches: 13.

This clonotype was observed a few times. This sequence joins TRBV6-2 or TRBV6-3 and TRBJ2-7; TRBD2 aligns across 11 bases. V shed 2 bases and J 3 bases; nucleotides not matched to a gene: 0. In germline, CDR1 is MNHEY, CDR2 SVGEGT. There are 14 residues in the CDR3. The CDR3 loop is CASSYTSGSYEQYF. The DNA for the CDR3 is TGTGCCAGCAGTTACACTAGCGGGAGCTACGAGCAGTACTTC.

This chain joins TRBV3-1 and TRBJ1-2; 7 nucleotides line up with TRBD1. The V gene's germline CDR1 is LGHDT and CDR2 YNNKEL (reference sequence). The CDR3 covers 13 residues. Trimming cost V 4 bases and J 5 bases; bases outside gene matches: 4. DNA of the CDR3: TGTGCCAGCAGCCTACAGACAGGGTATGGCTACACCTTC. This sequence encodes CASSLQTGYGYTF.